These 5 T cell receptor beta chains share one sample of origin, sequenced in a study of shared clonotypes between healthy human individuals. The repertoire was sequenced with immunoSEQ multiplex PCR; TCRdb's copy has only in-frame clones and lacks some. The data show 150,000 to 200,000 clones, approximately 70% seen once. The sample comprised memory CD4+ T cells sorted from blood. Specified subset: CD45RA-negative fraction. The receptors were sampled from a man aged 30-40 years in good health.

The gene calls are TRBV19 and TRBJ1-2; D unclear. This CDR3 has 13 residues. Germline V gene lookup returns CDR1 LNHDA and CDR2 SQIVND (reference sequence). V was shortened by 7 bases and J by 2 bases, with 11 bases between the two germline ends. CDR3 residues: CASNSVENYGYTF. Written as DNA, the CDR3 is TGTGCCAGTAACTCCGTTGAAAACTATGGCTACACCTTC.

The chain employs TRBV14 and TRBJ2-7; 12 bases map to TRBD2. V lost 4 bases, J lost 3 bases, and 7 bases stayed unmatched. This CDR3 is 16 amino acids long. The germline CDR1 and CDR2 sequences are SGHDN and FVKESK. The CDR3 protein is CASSRRTSGRFYEQYF. DNA of the CDR3: TGTGCCAGCAGCCGCCGAACTAGCGGGAGGTTCTACGAGCAGTACTTC.

This chain connects TRBV6-6 to TRBJ2-7; 9 positions agree with TRBD2. Germline values: CDR1 MNHNY, CDR2 SVGAGI (reference sequence). The CDR3 is 13 amino acids. V was clipped by 7 bases and J by 2 bases; unmatched bases: 3. CDR3 in amino acids: CASKGGRAYEQYF. The DNA of the CDR3 is TGTGCCAGCAAGGGCGGGAGGGCCTACGAGCAGTACTTC.

The chain uses TRBV7-2 and TRBJ2-2, with D tentatively TRBD1 (6 bases). V lost 5 bases to trimming and J lost 7 bases, with 14 bases between them. The CDR3 sequence is 14 residues long. Looked up from germline, CDR1 is SGHTA and CDR2 is FQGNSA. In DNA form, the CDR3 reads TGTGCCAGCAGCCAAGGACAGTCGATCGGGGAGCTGTTTTTT. Amino acids: CASSQGQSIGELFF. The whole variable domain, filled in from reference TRBV7-2 and TRBJ2-2, reads GAGVSQSPSNKVTEKGKDVELRCDPISGHTALYWYRQSLGQGLEFLIYFQGNSAPDKSGLPSDRFSAERTGGSVSTLTIQRTQQEDSAVYLCASSQGQSIGELFFGEGSRLTVL.

The J gene is TRBJ2-7, the V gene TRBV2, with 8 bases fitting TRBD2. CDR1 and CDR2 from the germline V gene are SNHLY and FYNNEI. J gave up 3 bases and V 4 bases, and 5 bases lay outside the gene matches. The CDR3 has 14 amino acids. The CDR3 loop is CASSAAGAFYEQYF. The CDR3 bases are TGTGCCAGCAGTGCAGCGGGAGCCTTCTACGAGCAGTACTTC.